This T cell receptor (beta chain) originates from a study of cytomegalovirus exposure and HLA in healthy donors. Study context: According to later analysis, the same platform produced the roughly 110 validation and several hundred first-cohort repertoires.

CDR1 LNHDA and CDR2 SQIVND come from the germline V gene (reference sequence). Trimming took off 2 bases at V and 6 bases at J, with 14 bases between the two ends. The CDR3 has 14 amino acids. The approximately 120-subject validation cohort, separate from the approximately 670-subject first cohort, included the donors. Assay: immunoSEQ multiplex PCR; the TCRdb copy retains only in-frame clones and omits some. The sample yields 140,000 to 150,000 clones, 85% to 95% seen once. Points from the study as a whole: It was reported that the classifier diagnosed cytomegalovirus status with high specificity and sensitivity in both the original and validation cohorts.

Comment on this clone: Its specificity is unknown.

The gene calls are TRBV19 and TRBJ2-7; no firm D call. This clonotype was sampled from a man younger than 35 in good health and CMV-seropositive. The sequenced sample consisted of PBMCs. In DNA form, the CDR3 reads TGTGCCAGTAGTATACCCCAAGTGACGGGCGAGCAGTACTTC. Protein product: CASSIPQVTGEQYF.